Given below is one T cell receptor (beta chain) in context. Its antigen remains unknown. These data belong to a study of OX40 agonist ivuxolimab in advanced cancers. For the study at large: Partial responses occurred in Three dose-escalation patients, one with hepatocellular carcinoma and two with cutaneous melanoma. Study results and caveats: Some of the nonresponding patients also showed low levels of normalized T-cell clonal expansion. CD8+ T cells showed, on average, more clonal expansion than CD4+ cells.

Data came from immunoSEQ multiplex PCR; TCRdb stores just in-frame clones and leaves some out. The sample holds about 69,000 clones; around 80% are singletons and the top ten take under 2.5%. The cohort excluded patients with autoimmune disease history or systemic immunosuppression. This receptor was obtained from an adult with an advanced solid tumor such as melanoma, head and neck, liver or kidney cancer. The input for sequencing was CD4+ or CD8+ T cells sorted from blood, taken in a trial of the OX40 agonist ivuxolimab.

CDR3 in DNA: TGTGCCAGCAGCAACGGACTAGCCCAAGAGACCCAGTACTTC. This sequence encodes CASSNGLAQETQYF. This rearrangement joins TRBV28 to TRBJ2-5; 8 bases map to TRBD2. Germline loops: CDR1 MDHEN, CDR2 SYDVKM. The CDR3 sequence is 14 residues long. V lost 6 bases, J lost 1 base, and 4 bases stayed unmatched.